This T cell receptor beta chain was retrieved from a study of vaccination effects on CD4 cells after COVID-19. Study information: Participants each got two BNT162b2 or mRNA-1273 vaccine doses.

The assay was immunoSEQ multiplex PCR, and TCRdb's table has in-frame clones only and misses some. The repertoire holds 55,000 to 75,000 clones, 60% to 80% seen once, with approximately 2.8% in the top ten. Germline V CDR1 and CDR2: SGHTA, FQGNSA. V shed 5 bases, J shed 0 bases, and the junction held 9 bases outside the gene matches. The CDR3 is made up of 18 amino acids. This clone was observed a single time. Antigen specificity is unknown. Pools of viral peptides were used by the ViraFEST assay to expand antigen-specific CD4+ T cells ahead of sequencing. Once cultured for 10 to 11 days, the cells underwent separation to obtain CD4+ T cells. The healthy vaccine recipients, who had no prior SARS-CoV-2 infection, showed negative nucleocapsid antibodies. In the cultures, half the medium was exchanged for IL-2 medium on days 3 and 7.

The sequence was obtained from a human donor who received a COVID-19 vaccine. The sequencing here drew on CD4+ T cells from PBMCs cultured with HCoV-NL63 spike peptides, taken before COVID-19 vaccination. The genes are TRBV7-2 and TRBJ2-5, with 13 bases that match TRBD2. CDR3 nucleotides: TGTGCCAGCAGCACCCAGACTAGCGGGGGGCCCCACCAAGAGACCCAGTACTTC. It is translated as CASSTQTSGGPHQETQYF.